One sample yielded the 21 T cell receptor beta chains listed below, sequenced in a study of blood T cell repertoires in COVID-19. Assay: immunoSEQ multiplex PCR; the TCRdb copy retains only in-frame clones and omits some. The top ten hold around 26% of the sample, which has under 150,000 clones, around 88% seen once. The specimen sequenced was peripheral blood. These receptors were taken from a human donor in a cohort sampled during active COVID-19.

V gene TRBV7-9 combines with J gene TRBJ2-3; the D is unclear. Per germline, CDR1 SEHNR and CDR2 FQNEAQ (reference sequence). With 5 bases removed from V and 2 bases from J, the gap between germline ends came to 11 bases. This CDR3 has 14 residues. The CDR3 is CASSHSQNTDTQYF. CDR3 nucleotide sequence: TGTGCCAGCAGCCATAGCCAGAACACAGATACGCAGTATTTT.

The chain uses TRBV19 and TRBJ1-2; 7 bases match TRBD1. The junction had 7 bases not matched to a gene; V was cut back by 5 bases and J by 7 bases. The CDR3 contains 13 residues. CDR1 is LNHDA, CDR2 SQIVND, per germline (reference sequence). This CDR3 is CASSPTGEGGYTF. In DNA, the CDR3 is TGTGCCAGTAGTCCTACAGGGGAAGGTGGCTACACCTTC.

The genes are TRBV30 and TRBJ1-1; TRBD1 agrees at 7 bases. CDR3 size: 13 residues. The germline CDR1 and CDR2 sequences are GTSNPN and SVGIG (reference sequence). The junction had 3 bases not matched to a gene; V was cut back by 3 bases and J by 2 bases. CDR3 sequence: CAWRGTVNTEAFF. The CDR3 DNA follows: TGTGCCTGGAGGGGGACAGTAAACACTGAAGCTTTCTTT.

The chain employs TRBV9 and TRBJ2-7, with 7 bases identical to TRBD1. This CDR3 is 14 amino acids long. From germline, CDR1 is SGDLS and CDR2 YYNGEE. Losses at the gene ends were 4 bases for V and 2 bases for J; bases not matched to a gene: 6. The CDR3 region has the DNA TGTGCCAGCAGCACTTGGGACAGCCCCTACGAGCAGTACTTC. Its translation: CASSTWDSPYEQYF.

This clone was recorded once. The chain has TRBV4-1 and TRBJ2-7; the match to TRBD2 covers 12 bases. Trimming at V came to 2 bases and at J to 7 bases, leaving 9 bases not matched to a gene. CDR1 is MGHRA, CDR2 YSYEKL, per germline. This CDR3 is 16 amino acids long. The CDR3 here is CASSQKASGGGREQYF. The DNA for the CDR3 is TGCGCCAGCAGCCAAAAGGCTAGCGGGGGGGGCAGGGAGCAGTACTTC.

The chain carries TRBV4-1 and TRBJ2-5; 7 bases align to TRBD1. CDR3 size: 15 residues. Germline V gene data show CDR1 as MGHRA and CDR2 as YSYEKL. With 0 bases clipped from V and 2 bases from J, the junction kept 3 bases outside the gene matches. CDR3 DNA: TGCGCCAGCAGCCAAGAAGGGACAGATCAAGAGACCCAGTACTTC. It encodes CASSQEGTDQETQYF.

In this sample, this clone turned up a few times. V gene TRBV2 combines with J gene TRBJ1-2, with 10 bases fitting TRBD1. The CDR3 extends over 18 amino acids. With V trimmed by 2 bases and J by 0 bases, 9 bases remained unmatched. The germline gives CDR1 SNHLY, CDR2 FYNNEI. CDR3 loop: CASSERQGARGANYGYTF. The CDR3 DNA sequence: TGTGCCAGCAGTGAAAGACAGGGGGCGCGGGGGGCTAACTATGGCTACACCTTC.

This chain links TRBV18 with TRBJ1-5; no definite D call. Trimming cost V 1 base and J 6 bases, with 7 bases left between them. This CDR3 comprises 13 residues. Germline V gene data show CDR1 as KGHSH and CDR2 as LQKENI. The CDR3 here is CASSPQAGQPQHF. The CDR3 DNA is TGTGCCAGCTCACCACAGGCAGGTCAGCCCCAGCATTTT.

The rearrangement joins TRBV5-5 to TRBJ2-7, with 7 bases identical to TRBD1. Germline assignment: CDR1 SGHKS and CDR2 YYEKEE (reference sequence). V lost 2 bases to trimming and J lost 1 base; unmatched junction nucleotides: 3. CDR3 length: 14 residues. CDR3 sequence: CASSLGGSSYEQYF. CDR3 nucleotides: TGTGCCAGCAGCTTAGGGGGCTCGTCCTACGAGCAGTACTTC.

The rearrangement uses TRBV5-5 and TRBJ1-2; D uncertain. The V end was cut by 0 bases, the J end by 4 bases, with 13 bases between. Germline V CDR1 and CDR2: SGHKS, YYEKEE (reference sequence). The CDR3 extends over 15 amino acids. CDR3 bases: TGTGCCAGCAGCTTGGACAGCCTCACAACCTATGGCTACACCTTC. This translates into CASSLDSLTTYGYTF. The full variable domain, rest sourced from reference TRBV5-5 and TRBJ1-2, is DAGVTQSPTHLIKTRGQQVTLRCSPISGHKSVSWYQQVLGQGPQFIFQYYEKEERGRGNFPDRFSARQFPNYSSELNVNALLLGDSALYLCASSLDSLTTYGYTFGSGTRLTVV.

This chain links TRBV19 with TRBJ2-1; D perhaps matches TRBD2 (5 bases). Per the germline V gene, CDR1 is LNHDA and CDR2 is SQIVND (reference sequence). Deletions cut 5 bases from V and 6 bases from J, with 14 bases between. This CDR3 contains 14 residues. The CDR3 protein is CASSFPEGINEQFF. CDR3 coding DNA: TGTGCCAGTAGTTTCCCTGAGGGAATCAATGAGCAGTTCTTC.

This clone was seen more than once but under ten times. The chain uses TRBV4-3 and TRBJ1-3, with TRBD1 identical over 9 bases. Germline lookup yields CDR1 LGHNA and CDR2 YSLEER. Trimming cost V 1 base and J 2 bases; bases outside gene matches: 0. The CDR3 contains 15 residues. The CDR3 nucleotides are TGCGCCAGCAGCCAAGGACAGGGGGCTGGAAACACCATATATTTT. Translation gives CASSQGQGAGNTIYF.

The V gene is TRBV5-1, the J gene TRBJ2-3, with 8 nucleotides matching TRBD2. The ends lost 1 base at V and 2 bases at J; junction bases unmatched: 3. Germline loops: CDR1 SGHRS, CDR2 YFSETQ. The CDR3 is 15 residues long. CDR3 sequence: CASSLSGRNTDTQYF. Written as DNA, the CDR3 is TGCGCCAGCAGCTTGAGCGGGAGAAACACAGATACGCAGTATTTT. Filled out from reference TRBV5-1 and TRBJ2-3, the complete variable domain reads KAGVTQTPRYLIKTRGQQVTLSCSPISGHRSVSWYQQTPGQGLQFLFEYFSETQRNKGNFPGRFSGRQFSNSRSEMNVSTLELGDSALYLCASSLSGRNTDTQYFGPGTRLTVL.

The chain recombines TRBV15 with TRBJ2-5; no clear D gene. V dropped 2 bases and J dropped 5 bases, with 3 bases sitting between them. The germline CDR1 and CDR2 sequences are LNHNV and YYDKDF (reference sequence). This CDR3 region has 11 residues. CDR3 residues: CATSRQETQYF. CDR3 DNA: TGTGCCACCAGCAGACAGGAGACCCAGTACTTC.

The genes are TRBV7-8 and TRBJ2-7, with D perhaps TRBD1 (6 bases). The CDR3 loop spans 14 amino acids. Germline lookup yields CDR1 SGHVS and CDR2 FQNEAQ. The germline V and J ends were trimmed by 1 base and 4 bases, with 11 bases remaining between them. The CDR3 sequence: CASSLGRGRYEQYF. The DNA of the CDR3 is TGTGCCAGCAGCTTAGGCAGGGGACGATACGAGCAGTACTTC.

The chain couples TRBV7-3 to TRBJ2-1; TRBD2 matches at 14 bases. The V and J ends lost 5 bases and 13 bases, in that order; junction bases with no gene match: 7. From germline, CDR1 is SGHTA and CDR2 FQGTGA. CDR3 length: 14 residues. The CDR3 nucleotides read TGTGCCAGCAGCAGCTCGGGACTAGCGGGGGAACAGTTCTTC. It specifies CASSSSGLAGEQFF.

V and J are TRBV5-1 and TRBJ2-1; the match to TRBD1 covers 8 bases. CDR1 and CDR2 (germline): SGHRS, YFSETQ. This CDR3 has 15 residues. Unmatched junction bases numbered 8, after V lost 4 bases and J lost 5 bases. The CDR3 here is CASSRPTGANNEQFF. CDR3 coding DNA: TGCGCCAGCAGCCGGCCGACAGGGGCTAACAATGAGCAGTTCTTC.

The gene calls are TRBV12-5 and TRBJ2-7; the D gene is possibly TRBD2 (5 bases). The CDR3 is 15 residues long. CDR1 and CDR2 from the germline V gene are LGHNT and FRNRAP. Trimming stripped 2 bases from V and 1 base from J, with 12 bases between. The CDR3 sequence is CASGLHGEFSYEQYF. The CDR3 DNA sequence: TGTGCTAGTGGTTTGCACGGGGAATTTTCCTACGAGCAGTACTTC.

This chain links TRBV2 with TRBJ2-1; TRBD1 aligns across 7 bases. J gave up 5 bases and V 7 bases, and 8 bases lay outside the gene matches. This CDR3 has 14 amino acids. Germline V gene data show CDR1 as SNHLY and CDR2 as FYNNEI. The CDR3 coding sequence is TGTGCCAGCAACCCAGGGGGACAGCACAATGAGCAGTTCTTC. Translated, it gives CASNPGGQHNEQFF.

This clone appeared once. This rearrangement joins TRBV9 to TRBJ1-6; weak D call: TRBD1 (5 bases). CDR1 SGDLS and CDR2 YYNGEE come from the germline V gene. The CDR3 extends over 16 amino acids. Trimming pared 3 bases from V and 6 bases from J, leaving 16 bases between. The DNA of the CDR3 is TGTGCCAGCAGCGCAGGGTCCCCCGCCGGTAATTCACCCCTCCACTTT. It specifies CASSAGSPAGNSPLHF.

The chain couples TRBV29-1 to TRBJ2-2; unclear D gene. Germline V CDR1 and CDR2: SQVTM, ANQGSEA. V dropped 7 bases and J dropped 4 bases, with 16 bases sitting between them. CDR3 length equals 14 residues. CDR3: CSAARDIFTGELFF. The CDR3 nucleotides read TGCAGCGCTGCCCGAGACATCTTCACCGGGGAGCTGTTTTTT.